This T cell receptor (beta chain) was sequenced in a study of cytomegalovirus exposure and HLA in healthy donors. General study findings and limits: A list of about 160 TCR beta chains associated with cytomegalovirus was given.

With 2 bases removed from V and 3 bases from J, the gap between germline ends came to 8 bases. CDR1 and CDR2 (germline): MDHEN, SYDVKM. CDR3 length: 13 residues. Primers included in the PCR were 60 Vbeta and 13 Jbeta primers. TCRdb's copy holds only in-frame clones and misses some; the assay was immunoSEQ multiplex PCR. The table has some 130,000 clones, just under 80% seen once; the top ten hold under 5.5%. This clone showed up just a few times. No antigen is known for it. The chain employs TRBV28 and TRBJ2-7; D call uncertain. The sequence was obtained from a man between 25 and 39 years old in good health. The sequencing sample was made of PBMCs. In nucleotides, the CDR3 is TGTGCCAGCAGTTTAGACTCTGACTACGAGCAGTACTTC. Amino acid sequence: CASSLDSDYEQYF.